Listed here are 9 T cell receptor beta chains from one sample, sequenced in a study of control samples from healthy donors and cancer patients. Assay used: immunoSEQ multiplex PCR; TCRdb lists only in-frame clones, some missing. Seen here are approximately 83,000 clones, 85% to 95% observed once, and the top ten hold around 1.5%. The sample consisted of blood. All receptors come from a woman under 40 in good health.

This chain links TRBV28 with TRBJ1-2; perhaps TRBD1 as D (5 bases). Germline loops: CDR1 MDHEN, CDR2 SYDVKM. V was pared by 5 bases and J by 6 bases, with 19 bases between. The CDR3 is made up of 15 amino acids. CDR3 amino acids: CASSLDGTLKDGYTF. CDR3 in DNA: TGTGCCAGCAGTCTTGACGGGACCCTTAAGGATGGCTACACCTTC.

The chain is built from TRBV10-2 and TRBJ1-6; D gene uncertain. The V and J ends lost 6 bases and 0 bases respectively, with 15 bases between them. Germline V lookup: CDR1 WSHSY, CDR2 SAAADI. The CDR3 is made up of 17 amino acids. The CDR3 protein is CASRDLGLSSYNSPLHF. The CDR3, as DNA: TGCGCCAGCAGGGACTTGGGCCTTAGCTCCTATAATTCACCCCTCCACTTT.

The chain links TRBV7-8 to TRBJ2-2; D gene unclear. This CDR3 has 17 residues. The V gene lost 2 bases and the J gene lost 0 bases, with 13 bases spanning the gap. The V gene's germline CDR1 is SGHVS and CDR2 FQNEAQ. The CDR3 nucleotides read TGTGCCAGCAGCTTACAGTATCAACAGACGAACACCGGGGAGCTGTTTTTT. The encoded protein is CASSLQYQQTNTGELFF.

V gene TRBV6-5 combines with J gene TRBJ1-2; 8 bases are a match to TRBD1. Germline CDR1 MNHEY, CDR2 SVGAGI. After removal of 5 bases from V and 1 base from J, the junction contained 6 bases not matched to a gene. This CDR3 comprises 15 residues. Written as DNA, the CDR3 is TGTGCCAGCAGTCCACAGGGGGGCGTTAACTATGGCTACACCTTC. Protein: CASSPQGGVNYGYTF.

V and J are TRBV4-1 and TRBJ2-1, with D unclear. CDR1 MGHRA and CDR2 YSYEKL come from the germline V gene. The V end was cut by 1 base, the J end by 4 bases, with 20 bases between. The CDR3 spans 18 residues. CDR3 in amino acids: CASSQGVLRRAPYNEQFF. The CDR3 region has the DNA TGCGCCAGCAGCCAAGGCGTATTGCGTAGGGCACCTTACAATGAGCAGTTCTTC.

The chain uses TRBV4-1 and TRBJ1-2; unclear D gene. V was shortened by 5 bases and J by 0 bases, with 25 bases between the two germline ends. Germline V lookup: CDR1 MGHRA, CDR2 YSYEKL. CDR3 size: 19 residues. The CDR3 loop is CASSFPGLAPKAPNYGYTF. In nucleotides, the CDR3 is TGCGCCAGCAGCTTCCCAGGTTTGGCCCCTAAAGCTCCTAACTATGGCTACACCTTC.

The CDR3 reads CANEEDWGQGGGYTF. DNA of the CDR3: TGTGCCAACGAAGAAGACTGGGGACAGGGAGGTGGCTACACCTTC. The chain couples TRBV27 to TRBJ1-2; TRBD1 matches 9 bases. The CDR3 is 15 residues long. Germline CDR1 and CDR2: MNHEY and SMNVEV (reference sequence). The trim removed 10 bases at V and 7 bases at J, leaving 16 bases unmatched.

The gene calls are TRBV29-1 and TRBJ2-7; 10 bases are a match to TRBD1. Germline V lookup: CDR1 SQVTM, CDR2 ANQGSEA. The length of the CDR3 is 15 residues. Trimming removed 2 bases from V and 3 bases from J; junction bases left unmatched: 7. The CDR3 reads CSVERRDRGNYEQYF. The CDR3 bases are TGCAGCGTTGAAAGACGGGACAGGGGAAACTACGAGCAGTACTTC.

This chain connects TRBV28 to TRBJ1-1, with D tentatively TRBD1 (6 bases). Germline loops: CDR1 MDHEN, CDR2 SYDVKM. The V and J ends lost 1 base and 6 bases respectively, with 12 bases between them. The length of the CDR3 is 14 residues. CDR3 loop: CASSLYAGEAEAFF. As DNA, the CDR3 is TGTGCCAGCAGTTTATACGCAGGGGAGGCTGAAGCTTTCTTT. Complete variable domain (other parts from reference TRBV28 and TRBJ1-1): DVKVTQSSRYLVKRTGEKVFLECVQDMDHENMFWYRQDPGLGLRLIYFSYDVKMKEKGDIPEGYSVSREKKERFSLILESASTNQTSMYLCASSLYAGEAEAFFGQGTRLTVV.